This entry lists 3 T cell receptor beta chains sequenced from one sample in a study of PD-1 blockade in classical Hodgkin lymphoma. TCRdb's table, derived via immunoSEQ multiplex PCR, lists solely in-frame clones and lacks some. The repertoire includes around 91,000 clones, about 89% of them detected once, and roughly a fifth sits in the top ten. All patients experienced relapse after autologous stem cell transplantation, and brentuximab vedotin exposure was variable. The sequences come from peripheral blood mononuclear cells (PBMCs), collected at baseline. These receptors originate from a human donor with classical Hodgkin lymphoma.

The chain combines TRBV9 with TRBJ2-3; 11 nucleotides agree with TRBD1. The V gene's germline CDR1 is SGDLS and CDR2 YYNGEE. The length of the CDR3 is 16 residues. The junction had 6 bases not matched to a gene; V was cut back by 2 bases and J by 4 bases. In DNA, the CDR3 is TGTGCCAGCAGCGTTAGAGGGGACAGGGGGTCAGATACGCAGTATTTT. Protein sequence: CASSVRGDRGSDTQYF.

The rearrangement uses TRBV15 and TRBJ2-1, with a weak D call TRBD2 (6 bases). The germline V and J ends were trimmed by 5 bases and 7 bases, with 21 bases remaining between them. The CDR3 loop spans 16 amino acids. Germline V lookup: CDR1 LNHNV, CDR2 YYDKDF (reference sequence). CDR3 sequence (DNA): TGTGCCACCAGCCGGGCCGGGGGACCCTTGGGGAATGAGCAGTTCTTC. This gives the protein CATSRAGGPLGNEQFF.

The V gene is TRBV19, the J gene TRBJ1-1; 9 nucleotides match TRBD1. With 1 base clipped from V and 8 bases from J, the junction kept 8 bases outside the gene matches. CDR3 size: 15 residues. The germline gives CDR1 LNHDA, CDR2 SQIVND (reference sequence). The CDR3 loop is CASSIGGTGLLEAFF. CDR3 bases: TGTGCCAGTAGTATAGGTGGGACAGGGTTATTAGAAGCTTTCTTT.